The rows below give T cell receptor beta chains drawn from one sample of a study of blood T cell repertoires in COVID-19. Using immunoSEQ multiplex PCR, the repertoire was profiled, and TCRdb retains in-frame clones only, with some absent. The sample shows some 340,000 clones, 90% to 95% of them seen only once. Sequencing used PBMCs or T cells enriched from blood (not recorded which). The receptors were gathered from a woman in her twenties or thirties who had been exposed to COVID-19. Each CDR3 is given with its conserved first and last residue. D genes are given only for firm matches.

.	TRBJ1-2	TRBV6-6	TGTGCCAGCCAACAGGGCAAAAACTATGGCTACACCTTC	CASQQGKNYGYTF
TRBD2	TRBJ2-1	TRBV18	TGTGCCAGCTCACCACCGACTAGCGGGGGCCCCTACAATGAGCAGTTCTTC	CASSPPTSGGPYNEQFF
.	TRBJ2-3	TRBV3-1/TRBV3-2	TGTGCCAGCAGCCCCAAGGGCGGAGAAGGGGACACAGATACGCAGTATTTT	CASSPKGGEGDTDTQYF
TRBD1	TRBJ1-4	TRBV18	TGTGCCAGCTCACCACTTGACAGGGCGATTGGTGAAAAACTGTTTTTT	CASSPLDRAIGEKLFF
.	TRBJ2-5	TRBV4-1	TGCGCCAGCAGCCCCTCGGGGGAGACCCAGTACTTC	CASSPSGETQYF
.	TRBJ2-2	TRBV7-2	TGTGCCAGCAGCTTCGACAGGATCCCCGGGGAGCTGTTTTTT	CASSFDRIPGELFF
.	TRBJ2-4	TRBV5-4	TGTGCCAGCAGCAGAGGCGGTGGAGCCAAAAACATTCAGTACTTC	CASSRGGGAKNIQYF
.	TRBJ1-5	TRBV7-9	TGTGCCAGCAGCTTAGGAGAGTTCGGGACAAGGAAAAATCAGCCCCAGCATTTT	CASSLGEFGTRKNQPQHF
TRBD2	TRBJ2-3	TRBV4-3	TGCGCCAGCAGCCAAGCGGGGGGGCGGATGGATACGCAGTATTTT	CASSQAGGRMDTQYF
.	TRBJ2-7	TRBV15	TGTGCCACCAGCAGAGACCCGGGACACACTTCCTACGAGCAGTACTTC	CATSRDPGHTSYEQYF
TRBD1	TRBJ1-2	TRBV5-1	TGCGCCAGCAGCTTGGACCCGGACAGGCTGTATGGCTACACCTTC	CASSLDPDRLYGYTF
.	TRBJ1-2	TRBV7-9	TGTGCCAGCAGCTTTGAGAACAGCGGCTACACCTTC	CASSFENSGYTF
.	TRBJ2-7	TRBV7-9	TGTGCCAGCAGCTTCGACAGGGAGGTCCGCGAGCAGTACTTC	CASSFDREVREQYF
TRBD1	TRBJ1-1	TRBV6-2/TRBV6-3	TGTGCCAGCAGTTATGAGGCAGGGGGCGGGCCGAACACTGAAGCTTTCTTT	CASSYEAGGGPNTEAFF
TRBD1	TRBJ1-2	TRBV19	TGTGCCAGTGAAACCGGGACAGGCGCTTTTTATAACTATGGCTACACCTTC	CASETGTGAFYNYGYTF
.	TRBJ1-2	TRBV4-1	TGCGCCAGCAGCCAACATGGAAGGACTCTTACGGGTGGCTACACCTTC	CASSQHGRTLTGGYTF
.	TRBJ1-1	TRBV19	TGTGCCAGTAGTATAGCAGGCGACACTGAAGCTTTCTTT	CASSIAGDTEAFF
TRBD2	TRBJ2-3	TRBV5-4	TGTGCCAGCAGCTCTCGCCGGGGGCGGGGGGCAGATACGCAGTATTTT	CASSSRRGRGADTQYF
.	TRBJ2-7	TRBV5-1	TGCGCCAGCAGCGGAGGCCCCTCCTACGAGCAGTACTTC	CASSGGPSYEQYF
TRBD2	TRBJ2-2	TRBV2	TGTGCCAGCGGGAGGGTCGCGAACACCGGGGAGCTGTTTTTT	CASGRVANTGELFF
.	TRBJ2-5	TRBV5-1	TGCGCCAGCAGCTTGGTCCGCCAGGGACTGGGGGAGACCCAGTACTTC	CASSLVRQGLGETQYF
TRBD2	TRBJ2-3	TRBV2	TGTGCCAGCAGACTAGCGGGGGGCCGAGGAATAAGCACAGATACGCAGTATTTT	CASRLAGGRGISTDTQYF
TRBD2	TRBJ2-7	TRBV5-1	TGCGCCAGCAGCTCGGGACTAGCGGGGGGCCACAACGAGCAGTACTTC	CASSSGLAGGHNEQYF
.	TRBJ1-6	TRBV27	TGTGCCAGCAGTTTGGAGTCATACGGTAATTCACCCCTCCACTTT	CASSLESYGNSPLHF
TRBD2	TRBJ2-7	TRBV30	TGTGCCTGGCGACTAGCGGGTGGTGCCGAGCAGTACTTC	CAWRLAGGAEQYF
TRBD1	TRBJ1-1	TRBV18	TGTGCCAGCCGACAGGGACCCACTGAAGCTTTCTTT	CASRQGPTEAFF
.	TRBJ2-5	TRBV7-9	TGTGCCAGCAGCTTATTATCGGGGGAAGAGACCCAGTACTTC	CASSLLSGEETQYF
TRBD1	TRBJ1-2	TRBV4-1	TGCGCCAGCAGCCGAGACGAGGACAGGTTAGTTCGCGGCTACACCTTC	CASSRDEDRLVRGYTF
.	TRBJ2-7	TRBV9	TGTGCCAGCAGCGTAGCCGCCCATGGCAGCTACGAGCAGTACTTC	CASSVAAHGSYEQYF
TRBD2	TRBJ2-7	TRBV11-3	TGTGCCAGCAGCTTTAGCGGGGGAACCTACGAGCAGTACTTC	CASSFSGGTYEQYF
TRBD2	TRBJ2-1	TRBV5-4	TGTGCCAGCAGCTTGCGTATTCGGAGCGGGGCGGTCGATGAGCAGTTCTTC	CASSLRIRSGAVDEQFF
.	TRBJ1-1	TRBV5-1	TGCGCCAGCAGCTTGGGAAGGGGCCCGGAGACTGAAGCTTTCTTT	CASSLGRGPETEAFF
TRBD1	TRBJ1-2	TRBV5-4	TGTGCCAGCAGCGACGACAGGGGCTATGGCTACACCTTC	CASSDDRGYGYTF
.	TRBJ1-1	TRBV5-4	TGTGCCAGCAGCTTGGATAGGAACACTGAAGCTTTCTTT	CASSLDRNTEAFF